The sequence of this T cell receptor (beta chain) was determined in a study of T cell responses to AZD1222 COVID-19 vaccine. Study-wide results and limits: Seropositive AZD1222 recipients at baseline numbered only 6 or 7. Vaccine-associated CD4 TCRs ranged over spike, dominating at 160-218 and 743-854. Clonal diversity was possibly underestimated; the donors were predominantly white British and more often female. Increases in Spike-specific TCR breadth and depth were seen after two AZD1222 doses.

Of note for this clone: The antigen remains undetermined.

The data were produced by immunoSEQ multiplex PCR, yet TCRdb's version contains in-frame clones alone and is incomplete. Among approximately 100,000 clones listed, roughly nine tenths were seen once. V shed 7 bases and J 1 base; nucleotides not matched to a gene: 5. CDR3 length: 16 amino acids. Per germline, CDR1 LNHDA and CDR2 SQIVND (reference sequence). This specimen was peripheral blood, taken 28 days after the second dose of the MenACWY control vaccine. The chain joins TRBV19 to TRBJ1-5; 12 positions agree with TRBD1. The TCR was taken from an adult who received the MenACWY meningococcal vaccine as a control. CDR3 in amino acids: CASTGGQGASNQPQHF. The CDR3 bases are TGTGCCAGTACCGGGGGACAGGGGGCGAGCAATCAGCCCCAGCATTTT.